Listed here are 18 T cell receptor beta chains from one sample, sequenced in a study of naive and memory T cell subsets. Two oligonucleotides, mixed equimolar, formed the beta constant-region primer covering TRBC1 and TRBC2. Nested alpha and beta constant-region primers with the SP2 primer drove four PCR rounds on ligated cDNA. TCRdb independently ran MiXCR on the UMI-ligation and nested PCR reads; one entry per CDR3 protein. The table records 80,000 or so distinct CDR3 sequences, around 9% of them present only once. Sample: naive CD8+ T cells from blood. Receptors were obtained from a human donor in good health.

This chain connects TRBV11-2 to TRBJ2-1, with 14 bases that match TRBD2. This CDR3 is 16 amino acids long. CDR1 is SGHAT, CDR2 FQNNGV, per germline. With V trimmed by 4 bases and J by 4 bases, 3 bases remained unmatched. CDR3 DNA sequence: TGTGCCAGCAGCTCCCGACTAGCGGGAGGGTACAATGAGCAGTTCTTC. Amino acids: CASSSRLAGGYNEQFF.

The rearrangement joins TRBV4-3 to TRBJ1-2, with D perhaps matching TRBD1 (5 bases). This CDR3 is built from 15 residues. Trimming shortened V by 3 bases and J by 4 bases, and 15 bases separated the two germline ends. CDR1 is LGHNA, CDR2 YSLEER, per germline. CDR3 in amino acids: CASSQDWTTSYGYTF. In nucleotides, the CDR3 is TGCGCCAGCAGCCAGGATTGGACAACCTCCTATGGCTACACCTTC.

This clonotype was seen at least ten times. The chain recombines TRBV5-1 with TRBJ2-1; D possibly corresponds to TRBD2 (6 bases). The length of the CDR3 is 17 residues. Germline loops: CDR1 SGHRS, CDR2 YFSETQ. V shed 4 bases and J shed 2 bases, with 19 bases lying between them. The CDR3 loop is CASSQEIGLPPYNEQFF. The CDR3 DNA sequence: TGCGCCAGCAGCCAAGAGATTGGACTACCTCCCTACAATGAGCAGTTCTTC.

Ten or more counts support this clonotype. The V gene is TRBV11-2, the J gene TRBJ2-7; D call uncertain. Germline CDR1 reads SGHAT; CDR2 reads FQNNGV. V lost 1 base and J lost 1, with 11 bases in between. This CDR3 spans 15 amino acids. CDR3 nucleotides: TGTGCCAGCAGCTTAGTCCCCTTCGGGTCCTACGAGCAGTACTTC. Its protein is CASSLVPFGSYEQYF.

This clonotype was counted a few times. The V call is TRBV12-3 or TRBV12-4, the J call TRBJ1-1, with D uncertain. Trimming took off 6 bases at V and 3 bases at J, with 14 bases between the two ends. This CDR3 contains 14 residues. The CDR3 coding sequence is TGTGCCAGCAGCCTCGGGAGTCCCGACACTGAAGCTTTCTTT. The encoded protein is CASSLGSPDTEAFF.

This clonotype was recorded a few times. Compared with germline, one end of the junction differs, possibly owing to a read error. The chain uses TRBV7-9 and TRBJ2-5, with 10 bases fitting TRBD2. The CDR3 runs to 16 residues. In germline, CDR1 is SEHNR, CDR2 FQNEAQ (reference sequence). CDR3 region: CASSPGTSVFQKTQYF. CDR3 in DNA: TGTGCCAGCAGCCCGGGGACTAGCGTTTTCCAAAAGACCCAGTACTTC.

This clonotype appeared many times. This sequence joins TRBV12-2 and TRBJ2-1. TRBV12-2 is listed as a pseudogene. The CDR3 contains 15 residues. CDR3 sequence reads: CASRPSGTRYNEQFF. DNA of the CDR3: TGTGCAAGTCGACCTAGCGGGACGCGCTACAATGAGCAGTTCTTC.

This clonotype has a handful of counts. This chain links TRBV21-1 with TRBJ1-4. TRBV21-1 constitutes a pseudogene. The CDR3 is 17 amino acids. The CDR3: CASSTNLSPATNEKLFF. The DNA of the CDR3 is TGTGCCAGCAGCACGAACCTCTCACCAGCAACTAATGAAAAACTGTTTTTT.

This clonotype came up many times. The chain has TRBV29-1 and TRBJ2-7; weak D call: TRBD1 (6 bases). The ends were cut back, 4 bases at V and 3 bases at J, with 22 bases in the middle. The CDR3 consists of 16 residues. Germline V gene lookup returns CDR1 SQVTM and CDR2 ANQGSEA. The CDR3 coding sequence is TGCAGCGTTGTGATTGTGGGGGCCGGACACCGCTACGAGCAGTACTTC. Translating gives CSVVIVGAGHRYEQYF.

The chain carries TRBV2 and TRBJ1-2, with 10 bases that match TRBD1. CDR3 length: 14 amino acids. CDR1 is SNHLY, CDR2 FYNNEI, per germline. The J segment lost 1 base and the V segment lost 10 bases, leaving 6 bases of the junction unmatched. The CDR3 sequence is CATLRTGGNYGYTF. The CDR3 nucleotides are TGTGCCACCCTAAGGACAGGGGGTAACTATGGCTACACCTTC.

This clonotype occurred many times. The chain employs TRBV11-2 and TRBJ2-7; no reliable D call. The CDR3 length is 16 residues. Trimming removed 5 bases at V and 4 bases at J, with 21 bases between. Germline loops: CDR1 SGHAT, CDR2 FQNNGV. The DNA for the CDR3 is TGTGCCAGCAGCCACCCGGTGGCTAGTAATAGGTACGAGCAGTACTTC. Its translation is CASSHPVASNRYEQYF. Supplemented by reference TRBV11-2 and TRBJ2-7, the full variable domain reads EAGVAQSPRYKIIEKRQSVAFWCNPISGHATLYWYQQILGQGPKLLIQFQNNGVVDDSQLPKDRFSAERLKGVDSTLKIQPAKLEDSAVYLCASSHPVASNRYEQYFGPGTRLTVT.

V is TRBV21-1 and J is TRBJ1-5; the DNA was not compared with TRBD1, the D call given in the table. TRBV21-1 is a pseudogene segment. This CDR3 comprises 19 residues. CDR3 residues: CASSNKGQGAYLSNQPQHF. In DNA form, the CDR3 reads TGTGCCAGCAGCAATAAAGGACAGGGGGCTTATCTTAGCAATCAGCCCCAGCATTTT.

This clonotype was picked up many times. The V call is TRBV5-6, the J call TRBJ2-7; no definite D call. CDR3 length: 12 residues. The V gene lost 4 bases and the J gene lost 5 bases, with 10 bases spanning the gap. The germline V gene has CDR1 SGHDT and CDR2 YYEEEE. CDR3 DNA sequence: TGTGCCAGCAGCCAAGGCTCAGACGAGCAGTACTTC. Residues: CASSQGSDEQYF.

The chain links TRBV6-6 to TRBJ2-5, with a weak D call TRBD1 (6 bases). CDR3 length: 16 residues. Germline assignment: CDR1 MNHNY and CDR2 SVGAGI (reference sequence). Trimming pared 0 bases from V and 5 bases from J, leaving 16 bases between. CDR3 DNA sequence: TGTGCCAGCAGTTACTCGGGAGACAGGACCGGGGAGACCCAGTACTTC. Translating it yields CASSYSGDRTGETQYF.

This clonotype was counted many times. The V call is TRBV12-3 or TRBV12-4, the J call TRBJ2-3, with D perhaps matching TRBD2 (5 bases). The CDR3 is made up of 15 amino acids. The V end lost 6 bases, the J end lost 2 bases, and 15 bases lay between the germline ends. The CDR3 DNA is TGTGCCAGCAGCCTCTCCTTAGCGCTCACAGATACGCAGTATTTT. It translates to CASSLSLALTDTQYF.

The gene calls are TRBV7-8 and TRBJ1-5, with D tentatively TRBD1 (6 bases). Germline values: CDR1 SGHVS, CDR2 FQNEAQ. Trimming took off 5 bases at V and 9 bases at J, with 17 bases between the two ends. The CDR3 is 14 amino acids. CDR3 amino acids: CASSEDSDAWPQHF. CDR3 sequence (DNA): TGTGCCAGCAGCGAGGACAGCGATGCTTGGCCCCAGCATTTT.

This clonotype was found many times. V is TRBV7-9 and J is TRBJ1-2; no clear D. The CDR3 length is 11 residues. Germline CDR1 and CDR2: SEHNR and FQNEAQ (reference sequence). The ends were cut back, 0 bases at V and 6 bases at J, with 2 bases in the middle. The CDR3 is CASSLAHGYTF. The CDR3 bases are TGTGCCAGCAGCTTAGCTCATGGCTACACCTTC.

There are a few counts of this clonotype. The V gene is TRBV7-6, the J gene TRBJ2-7; 15 bases agree with TRBD2. The CDR3 covers 17 residues. Unmatched junction bases numbered 6, after V lost 1 base and J lost 5 bases. CDR1 is SGHVS and CDR2 is FNYEAQ in the germline V gene. DNA of the CDR3: TGTGCCAGCAGCTTAGAGGGACTAGCGGGAGGCCCGGACGAGCAGTACTTC. Translated, it gives CASSLEGLAGGPDEQYF.